This TCR beta chain emerged from a study of OX40 agonist ivuxolimab in advanced cancers. Study conclusions and caveats: Also present in some nonresponders was a low level of normalized T-cell clonal expansion.

Points on this clone: Its antigen remains unknown.

The method was immunoSEQ multiplex PCR; TCRdb's version includes in-frame clones alone and lacks a portion of them. This table holds approximately 82,000 clones, 80% to 90% found once. The CDR3 is 15 residues long. V shed 6 bases and J shed 6 bases, with 15 bases lying between them. Germline assignment: CDR1 MNHEY and CDR2 SMNVEV (reference sequence). The receptor's source is an adult with an advanced solid tumor such as melanoma, head and neck, liver or kidney cancer. The specimen was CD4+ or CD8+ T cells sorted from blood, collected in a trial of the OX40 agonist ivuxolimab. The chain links TRBV27 to TRBJ1-6; D gene unclear. The CDR3: CASSYKDGANSPLHF. CDR3 nucleotide sequence: TGTGCCAGCAGCTATAAGGACGGAGCTAATTCACCCCTCCACTTT.